These 8 T cell receptor beta chains originate from one sample sequenced in a study of beta chain features in type 1 diabetes. cDNA synthesis used the whole RNA isolate, giving expressed TCRB sequences. TCRdb's table, derived via immunoSEQ multiplex PCR, lists solely in-frame clones and lacks some. The sample carries fewer than 150,000 clones, 6.9% recorded once. Specimen: central memory CD4+ T cells from blood. Receptors were obtained from a woman aged 30 to 39 in good health.

This clone was picked up a small number of times. The chain recombines TRBV7-2 with TRBJ2-1, with 8 bases aligning to TRBD1. Germline CDR1 and CDR2: SGHTA and FQGNSA. V shed 5 bases and J 0 bases; nucleotides not matched to a gene: 3. The CDR3 covers 15 residues. The CDR3 DNA is TGTGCCAGCAGCCTACAGGGGGACTCCTACAATGAGCAGTTCTTC. Amino acid sequence: CASSLQGDSYNEQFF.

This clone was found a few times. The gene calls are TRBV6-5 and TRBJ1-3; D may be TRBD1 (6 bases). CDR3 length: 13 residues. CDR1 is MNHEY, CDR2 SVGAGI, per germline. V lost 5 bases and J 2 bases, leaving 7 bases between the germline ends. CDR3 protein: CASSTGTGNTIYF. DNA of the CDR3: TGTGCCAGCAGTACAGGGACTGGAAACACCATATATTTT.

The chain combines TRBV18 with TRBJ2-1; no reliable D call. This CDR3 is built from 14 residues. CDR1 KGHSH and CDR2 LQKENI come from the germline V gene. The V end was cut by 0 bases, the J end by 4 bases, with 7 bases between. The CDR3 region has the DNA TGTGCCAGCTCACCACCGGAGAGTTACAATGAGCAGTTCTTC. Amino acid sequence: CASSPPESYNEQFF. The whole variable domain, filled in from reference TRBV18 and TRBJ2-1, reads NAGVMQNPRHLVRRRGQEARLRCSPMKGHSHVYWYRQLPEEGLKFMVYLQKENIIDESGMPKERFSAEFPKEGPSILRIQQVVRGDSAAYFCASSPPESYNEQFFGPGTRLTVL.

The J gene is TRBJ2-4, the V gene TRBV25-1, with a weak D call TRBD2 (5 bases). The CDR3 loop spans 11 amino acids. V was clipped by 0 bases and J by 16 bases, with 10 bases between them. Germline V gene sequence: CDR1 MGHDK, CDR2 SYGVNS. As DNA, the CDR3 is TGTGCCAGCAGTGAATACTCGGACTTATACTTC. Its protein product is CASSEYSDLYF.

This clone was seen a few times. The V gene is TRBV25-1, the J gene TRBJ2-5; weak D call: TRBD2 (5 bases). V was cut by 4 bases and J by 4 bases, with 10 bases left in between. Germline V gene data show CDR1 as MGHDK and CDR2 as SYGVNS. This CDR3 spans 13 amino acids. The CDR3 is CASSVLAGETQYF. The CDR3 DNA sequence: TGTGCCAGCAGTGTGCTTGCGGGAGAGACCCAGTACTTC.

The chain is built from TRBV10-2 and TRBJ1-1, with 7 nucleotides matching TRBD1. The germline V gene encodes CDR1 WSHSY and CDR2 SAAADI. The CDR3 has 15 amino acids. The junction had 7 bases not matched to a gene; V was cut back by 5 bases and J by 1 base. The CDR3 loop is CASSPKQGRNTEAFF. The CDR3 DNA is TGCGCCAGCAGTCCAAAACAGGGGAGGAACACTGAAGCTTTCTTT.

The chain has TRBV28 and TRBJ1-2; 8 bases match TRBD1. Unmatched junction bases numbered 11, after V lost 5 bases and J lost 0 bases. The germline gives CDR1 MDHEN, CDR2 SYDVKM. This CDR3 is 17 amino acids long. The CDR3 DNA reads as TGTGCCAGCAGTGAGGTAGGGACAGGCCGAGCTAACTATGGCTACACCTTC. This encodes CASSEVGTGRANYGYTF.

This clone showed up just a few times. The chain joins TRBV10-3 to TRBJ1-5; 7 positions agree with TRBD1. CDR1 ENHRY and CDR2 SYGVKD come from the germline V gene. The length of the CDR3 is 15 residues. Germline trimming cut 2 bases from V and 7 bases from J; bases unmatched to any gene: 8. The CDR3 DNA reads TGTGCCATCAGTGAGAGGGGGCAGGGGGACCAGCCCCAGCATTTT. Translation gives CAISERGQGDQPQHF.